The rows below give T cell receptor beta chains drawn from one sample of a study of T cell responses to AZD1222 COVID-19 vaccine. Profiling relied on immunoSEQ multiplex PCR, and the TCRdb table lists in-frame clones only, not all of them. The sample lists tens of thousands of clones, 65% to 80% occurring once. The input for sequencing was peripheral blood, taken 28 days after the second dose of the MenACWY control vaccine. All receptors derive from an adult who received the MenACWY meningococcal vaccine as a control. CDR3s include the opening cysteine and the closing phenylalanine or tryptophan. Fields, in order: CDR3 DNA, CDR3 protein, V gene, clone size, D gene, J gene. D genes are given only for firm matches. Not every row has a clone size; where given, it reads once, few, many or a size class.

CDR3nt: TGCGCCAGCAGAGGTGGTCTAGCGGGAGGGACAGATACGCAGTATTTT; CDR3aa: CASRGGLAGGTDTQYF; v_gene: TRBV10-2; abundance: -; d_gene: TRBD2; j_gene: TRBJ2-3
CDR3nt: TGTGCCAGCAGTTACTCTTTTCGGCGCAGGGGGGATGGCTACACCTTC; CDR3aa: CASSYSFRRRGDGYTF; v_gene: TRBV2; abundance: -; d_gene: TRBD1; j_gene: TRBJ1-2
CDR3nt: TGCGCCAGCAGCTTCGGGACTAGCGACGCCTACGAGCAGTACTTC; CDR3aa: CASSFGTSDAYEQYF; v_gene: TRBV5-1; abundance: -; d_gene: TRBD2; j_gene: TRBJ2-7
CDR3nt: TGTGCCAGCAGCCCAACTATGACTAGCGGGAGGACCGGGGAGCTGTTTTTT; CDR3aa: CASSPTMTSGRTGELFF; v_gene: TRBV27; abundance: -; d_gene: TRBD2; j_gene: TRBJ2-2
CDR3nt: TGTGCCAGCAGCCGCTTGAACACCGGGGAGCTGTTTTTT; CDR3aa: CASSRLNTGELFF; v_gene: TRBV12-3/TRBV12-4; abundance: once; d_gene: -; j_gene: TRBJ2-2
CDR3nt: TGTGCCAGCAGGGGGTTGAACGAAAAACTGTTTTTT; CDR3aa: CASRGLNEKLFF; v_gene: TRBV6-5; abundance: once; d_gene: -; j_gene: TRBJ1-4
CDR3nt: TGTGCCAGCAGTGAAAAGGGGGGGAACACCGGGGAGCTGTTTTTT; CDR3aa: CASSEKGGNTGELFF; v_gene: TRBV2; abundance: -; d_gene: -; j_gene: TRBJ2-2
CDR3nt: TGCGCCAGCAGCTTTGAAGGGATTGATGGCTACACCTTC; CDR3aa: CASSFEGIDGYTF; v_gene: TRBV5-1; abundance: -; d_gene: -; j_gene: TRBJ1-2
CDR3nt: TGCAGTGCTAGTGAGGGGGCGAGATTCACTGAAGCTTTCTTT; CDR3aa: CSASEGARFTEAFF; v_gene: TRBV20-1; abundance: -; d_gene: TRBD1; j_gene: TRBJ1-1
CDR3nt: TGTGCCTGGAGGGATGCCAAAAACATTCAGTACTTC; CDR3aa: CAWRDAKNIQYF; v_gene: TRBV30; abundance: -; d_gene: -; j_gene: TRBJ2-4
CDR3nt: TGTGCCAGCAGCCTCCCACGGGATCAAGGCACTGAAGCTTTCTTT; CDR3aa: CASSLPRDQGTEAFF; v_gene: TRBV6-5; abundance: -; d_gene: -; j_gene: TRBJ1-1
CDR3nt: TGTGCCAGCAGCTATGAGGGGGACACTGAAGCTTTCTTT; CDR3aa: CASSYEGDTEAFF; v_gene: TRBV9; abundance: few; d_gene: -; j_gene: TRBJ1-1
CDR3nt: TGTGCCAGCAGCTTAGTCGGGACTAGCGGGAGGGCGGGAAAAAATGAGCAGTTCTTC; CDR3aa: CASSLVGTSGRAGKNEQFF; v_gene: TRBV7-2; abundance: -; d_gene: TRBD2; j_gene: TRBJ2-1
CDR3nt: TGTGCCAGCAGCTTGGCCCTGGGCCCAACAGATACGCAGTATTTT; CDR3aa: CASSLALGPTDTQYF; v_gene: TRBV5-4; abundance: -; d_gene: -; j_gene: TRBJ2-3
CDR3nt: TGTGCCAGCGGGGGGACCGAGGGGCTTGGGGAGACCCAGTACTTC; CDR3aa: CASGGTEGLGETQYF; v_gene: TRBV25-1; abundance: -; d_gene: -; j_gene: TRBJ2-5
CDR3nt: TGTGCCAGCAGTGACGGGGGGGGCCGCGGCTCCTACGAGCAGTACTTC; CDR3aa: CASSDGGGRGSYEQYF; v_gene: TRBV6-1; abundance: -; d_gene: TRBD2; j_gene: TRBJ2-7
CDR3nt: TGTGCCAGCTCACCGGACAGGTATAACACAGATACGCAGTATTTT; CDR3aa: CASSPDRYNTDTQYF; v_gene: TRBV18; abundance: -; d_gene: TRBD1; j_gene: TRBJ2-3